The 17 T cell receptor beta chains given below trace back to one sample, sequenced in a study of shared clonotypes between healthy human individuals. This table comes from immunoSEQ multiplex PCR, and its TCRdb copy is limited to in-frame clones, with some not included. This sample has about 490,000 clones; around 79% occur once, and the top ten carry over 9.5%. The sequenced sample consisted of PBMCs. The source of these receptors is a woman aged 40 to 49 in good health. Some clones in this sample may be carry-over from other donors' samples.

In its sample, this clone was seen many times. The chain couples TRBV5-4 to TRBJ1-2, with D perhaps TRBD1 (5 bases). The V end was cut by 3 bases, the J end by 5 bases, with 11 bases between. The CDR3 length is 13 residues. From germline, CDR1 is SGHNT and CDR2 YYREEE (reference sequence). The CDR3 spells CASSSETAYGYTF. The CDR3, as DNA: TGTGCCAGCAGCTCCGAGACAGCATATGGCTACACCTTC.

The chain joins TRBV10-2 to TRBJ2-1; 10 positions match TRBD2. The CDR3 covers 16 residues. V shed 4 bases and J 5 bases; nucleotides not matched to a gene: 8. In germline, CDR1 is WSHSY, CDR2 SAAADI. DNA for the CDR3: TGCGCCAGCAGTGTTTCCCTAGCGGGAGTCCACAATGAGCAGTTCTTC. It specifies CASSVSLAGVHNEQFF.

This clone was observed a few times. This rearrangement joins TRBV5-4 to TRBJ2-5, with TRBD2 as a possible D gene (7 bases). The CDR3 extends over 15 amino acids. V was shortened by 4 bases and J by 5 bases, with 18 bases between the two germline ends. Germline assignment: CDR1 SGHNT and CDR2 YYREEE (reference sequence). The CDR3 region is CASSPGGGEGETQYF. CDR3 coding DNA: TGTGCCAGCAGCCCCGGAGGGGGGGAGGGGGAGACCCAGTACTTC.

The chain combines TRBV5-5 with TRBJ1-2; the match to TRBD1 covers 11 bases. CDR1 is SGHKS and CDR2 is YYEKEE in the germline V gene (reference sequence). The CDR3 totals 15 residues. Germline trimming cut 4 bases from V and 5 bases from J; bases unmatched to any gene: 7. The CDR3 DNA sequence: TGTGCCAGCAGCCGACAGGGACAGGGGGAATATGGCTACACCTTC. Encoded protein: CASSRQGQGEYGYTF.

This chain links TRBV18 with TRBJ2-5, with 8 bases aligning to TRBD2. The CDR3 runs 15 residues. V shed 0 bases, J shed 4 bases, and the junction held 4 bases outside the gene matches. Germline V gives CDR1 KGHSH, CDR2 LQKENI. CDR3 in amino acids: CASSPPGLERETQYF. DNA of the CDR3: TGTGCCAGCTCACCACCGGGACTAGAACGAGAGACCCAGTACTTC.

The chain links TRBV6-5 to TRBJ1-5; 8 nucleotides agree with TRBD1. The V segment lost 5 bases and the J segment 7 bases; nucleotides outside the gene matches: 10. Germline CDR1 MNHEY, CDR2 SVGAGI. The CDR3 is 15 amino acids. CDR3 in amino acids: CASSNTGGDHQPQHF. For the CDR3, the DNA is TGTGCCAGCAGTAACACAGGGGGTGATCACCAGCCCCAGCATTTT.

V gene TRBV9 combines with J gene TRBJ2-2; 7 bases match TRBD1. The length of the CDR3 is 14 residues. V lost 5 bases and J lost 1; bases outside the gene matches: 2. CDR1 SGDLS and CDR2 YYNGEE come from the germline V gene. This chain's CDR3 is CASRWTGNTGELFF. CDR3 DNA: TGTGCCAGCAGGTGGACAGGGAACACCGGGGAGCTGTTTTTT.

This sequence joins TRBV6-1 and TRBJ2-1; TRBD2 matches 10 bases. The CDR3 is made up of 15 amino acids. Germline assignment: CDR1 MNHNS and CDR2 SASEGT. V shed 3 bases, J shed 2 bases, and the junction held 1 base outside the gene matches. The CDR3 protein is CASSDLAGAYNEQFF. For the CDR3, the DNA is TGTGCCAGCAGTGACCTAGCGGGAGCCTACAATGAGCAGTTCTTC.

V gene TRBV10-1 combines with J gene TRBJ2-7; 7 positions agree with TRBD1. The CDR3 is 14 amino acids. Unmatched junction bases numbered 5, after V lost 3 bases and J lost 3 bases. Germline loops: CDR1 WNHNN, CDR2 SYGVQD (reference sequence). The CDR3 bases are TGCGCCAGCAGTGACAGGGGGAAGGTCTACGAGCAGTACTTC. It specifies CASSDRGKVYEQYF.

A single count supports this clone. This chain connects TRBV7-2 to TRBJ2-1; TRBD2 agrees at 7 bases. This CDR3 is 14 amino acids long. The V gene's germline CDR1 is SGHTA and CDR2 FQGNSA. The V segment lost 5 bases and the J segment 10 bases; nucleotides outside the gene matches: 11. This CDR3 reads CASSPHGSGLEQFF. In nucleotides, the CDR3 is TGTGCCAGCAGCCCTCATGGTAGCGGGCTAGAGCAGTTCTTC.

V gene TRBV7-9 combines with J gene TRBJ1-1; unclear D gene. Trimming took off 5 bases at V and 3 bases at J, with 10 bases between the two ends. The CDR3 sequence is 13 residues long. Germline CDR1 reads SEHNR; CDR2 reads FQNEAQ (reference sequence). The CDR3 loop reads CASSTRTHTEAFF. As DNA, the CDR3 is TGTGCCAGCAGCACAAGAACGCACACTGAAGCTTTCTTT.

The CDR3 bases are TGTGCCAGCAAGTCCGGGACTGGATCATTCTACGAGCAGTACTTC. Residues: CASKSGTGSFYEQYF. This chain uses TRBV5-4 with TRBJ2-7; D may be TRBD2 (6 bases). Germline V CDR1 and CDR2: SGHNT, YYREEE (reference sequence). The length of the CDR3 is 15 residues. V lost 6 bases, J lost 3 bases, and 19 bases lay in between.

The CDR3, as DNA: TGCGCCAGCAGCTCGGAGGGACAGGGGGACGAGCAGTACTTC. Its protein is CASSSEGQGDEQYF. The chain links TRBV5-1 to TRBJ2-7; 11 bases agree with TRBD1. The CDR3 spans 14 residues. Trimming removed 3 bases from V and 5 bases from J; junction bases left unmatched: 4. CDR1 is SGHRS, CDR2 YFSETQ, per germline.

This clone has only a few counts. The chain combines TRBV5-1 with TRBJ2-1, with 11 nucleotides matching TRBD1. The J segment lost 4 bases and the V segment lost 4 bases, leaving 7 bases of the junction unmatched. The CDR3 sequence is 16 residues long. Germline CDR1 and CDR2: SGHRS and YFSETQ. CDR3 DNA sequence: TGCGCCAGCAGCGAAGCCGGGACAGGGGGTTACAATGAGCAGTTCTTC. It is translated as CASSEAGTGGYNEQFF. Filled out from reference TRBV5-1 and TRBJ2-1, the complete variable domain reads KAGVTQTPRYLIKTRGQQVTLSCSPISGHRSVSWYQQTPGQGLQFLFEYFSETQRNKGNFPGRFSGRQFSNSRSEMNVSTLELGDSALYLCASSEAGTGGYNEQFFGPGTRLTVL.

This CDR3 is CASSTGAVGYTF. In nucleotides, the CDR3 is TGTGCCAGCAGTACCGGGGCAGTCGGCTACACCTTC. The rearrangement links TRBV28 to TRBJ1-2; possibly TRBD1 for D (5 bases). Germline V gene lookup returns CDR1 MDHEN and CDR2 SYDVKM. V was pared by 5 bases and J by 8 bases, with 12 bases between. This CDR3 has 12 amino acids.

This chain links TRBV30 with TRBJ2-5; D unresolved. V was pared by 0 bases and J by 9 bases, with 8 bases between. Germline CDR1 and CDR2: GTSNPN and SVGIG (reference sequence). This CDR3 has 11 residues. CDR3 coding DNA: TGTGCCTGGAGTGTCCCCGGGCCCCAGTACTTC. Translation: CAWSVPGPQYF.

This rearrangement joins TRBV6-5 to TRBJ2-7; maybe TRBD1 (5 bases). The CDR3 is 14 residues long. Germline V gene lookup returns CDR1 MNHEY and CDR2 SVGAGI. Trimming shortened V by 0 bases and J by 2 bases, and 8 bases separated the two germline ends. The CDR3 bases are TGTGCCAGCAGTTACTCATGGGGCACCTACGAGCAGTACTTC. Amino acids: CASSYSWGTYEQYF.